The rows below give T cell receptor beta chains drawn from one sample of a study of blood T cells in healthy people across ages. TCRdb re-called the 5' RACE reads with MiXCR, one entry per CDR3 protein. The sample shows about 810,000 distinct CDR3 sequences, under 40% of them seen only once. The sequenced material came from blood. The receptors here all came from a man between 18 and 35 years old in good health. Both conserved end residues are trimmed from each CDR3.

j_call v_call cdr3_aa
TRBJ2-3 TRBV2 ARWARTED
TRBJ1-2 TRBV12-3/TRBV12-4 ASSPQGAGGYT
TRBJ2-5 TRBV25-1 ASSKGTDIQETQY
TRBJ2-1 TRBV9 ASSVDLGDNEQF
- TRBV12-3/TRBV12-4 ASSVGRIDIQY
TRBJ1-2 TRBV5-1 ASSPGGRDYGYT
TRBJ1-6 TRBV5-5 ASSRLTAPNYNSPLH
TRBJ2-2 TRBV2 ASSEDRVNTGELF
TRBJ2-3 TRBV20-1 SAISTGGTDTQY
TRBJ2-1 TRBV9 ASSAPLTGTSVYEQF
TRBJ1-5 TRBV9 ASSTTGTGNQPQH
TRBJ2-5 TRBV6-2/TRBV6-3 ASSPHRGLQETQY
TRBJ1-4 TRBV15 ATGSLTGLTYEKLF
TRBJ1-2 TRBV5-1 ASSATGDRYGYT